These T cell receptor beta chains were read from a single sample in a study of blood T cell repertoires in COVID-19. Clones were read by immunoSEQ multiplex PCR, and TCRdb kept only the in-frame ones, dropping some. The table lists over 120,000 clones, around 80% of them singletons. The material sequenced was PBMCs or T cells enriched from blood (not recorded which). These receptors originate from a woman aged 45-65 years who had recovered from COVID-19. Each CDR3 is given with its conserved first and last residue.

j_gene	v_gene	len	CDR3aa
TRBJ1-2	TRBV3-1/TRBV3-2	14	CASSRDRSNYGYTF
TRBJ1-1	TRBV5-8	14	CASSLGMRGTEAFF
TRBJ2-7	TRBV6-5	14	CASSWDRGAYEQYF
TRBJ1-1	TRBV5-1	12	CASTDMNTEAFF
TRBJ1-1	TRBV28	14	CASRKQGANTEAFF
TRBJ2-3	TRBV27	13	CASRELATDTQYF
TRBJ1-3	TRBV7-9	15	CASSSLRGSGNTIYF
TRBJ1-6	TRBV5-5	13	CASSPPGNSPLHF
TRBJ1-4	TRBV2	12	CAGGRMEEKLFF
TRBJ1-1	TRBV6-5	14	CASSSPRWNTEAFF
TRBJ2-2	TRBV7-7	17	CASSLLAWRENTGELFF
TRBJ1-2	TRBV28	12	CASSSGQYGYTF
TRBJ2-5	TRBV2	14	CASTEEGIAETQYF
TRBJ1-5	TRBV18	15	CASSPLGTPNQPQHF